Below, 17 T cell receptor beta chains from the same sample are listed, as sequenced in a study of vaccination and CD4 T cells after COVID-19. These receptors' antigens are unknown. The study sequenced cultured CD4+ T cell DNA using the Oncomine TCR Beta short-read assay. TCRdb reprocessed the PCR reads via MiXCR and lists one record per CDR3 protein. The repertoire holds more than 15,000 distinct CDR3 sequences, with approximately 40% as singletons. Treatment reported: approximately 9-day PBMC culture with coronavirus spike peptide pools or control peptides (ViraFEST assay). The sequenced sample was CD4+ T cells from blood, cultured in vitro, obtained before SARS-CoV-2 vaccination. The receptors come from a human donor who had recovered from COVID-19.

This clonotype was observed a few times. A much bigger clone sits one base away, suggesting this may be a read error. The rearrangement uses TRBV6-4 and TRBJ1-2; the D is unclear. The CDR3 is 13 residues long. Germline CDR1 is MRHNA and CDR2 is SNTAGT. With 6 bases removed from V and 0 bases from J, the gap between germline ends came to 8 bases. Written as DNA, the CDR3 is TGTGCCAGCAGCGCCGGGGCTAACTATGGCTACACCTTC. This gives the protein CASSAGANYGYTF.

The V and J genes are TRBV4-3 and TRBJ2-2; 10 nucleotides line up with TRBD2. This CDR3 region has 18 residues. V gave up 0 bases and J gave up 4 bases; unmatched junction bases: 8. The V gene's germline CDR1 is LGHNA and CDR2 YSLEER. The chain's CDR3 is CASSQEASGRIGTGELFF. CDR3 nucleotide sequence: TGCGCCAGCAGCCAAGAAGCTAGCGGGAGAATCGGCACCGGGGAGCTGTTTTTT.

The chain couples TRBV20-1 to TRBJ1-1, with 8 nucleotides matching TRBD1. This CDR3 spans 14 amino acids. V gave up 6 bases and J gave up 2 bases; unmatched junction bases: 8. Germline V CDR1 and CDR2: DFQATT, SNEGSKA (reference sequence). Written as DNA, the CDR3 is TGCAGTGCGGCCAGAGGACAGGGTAACACTGAAGCTTTCTTT. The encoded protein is CSAARGQGNTEAFF.

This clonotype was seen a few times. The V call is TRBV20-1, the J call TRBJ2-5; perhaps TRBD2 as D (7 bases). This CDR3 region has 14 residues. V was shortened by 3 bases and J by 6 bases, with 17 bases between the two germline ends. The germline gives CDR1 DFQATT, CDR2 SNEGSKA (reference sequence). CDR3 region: CSASYGGGQKTQYF. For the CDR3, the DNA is TGCAGTGCTAGTTATGGGGGGGGGCAAAAGACCCAGTACTTC.

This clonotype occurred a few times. CDR3 DNA: TGTGCCAGCAGGTTTTCTGCGGGGGTAGGTAATGGCTACACCTTC. Amino acid sequence: CASRFSAGVGNGYTF. J is TRBJ1-2 and V is TRBV27, with D possibly being TRBD1 (5 bases). Germline V gives CDR1 MNHEY, CDR2 SMNVEV (reference sequence). The ends were cut back, 6 bases at V and 6 bases at J, with 20 bases in the middle. This CDR3 contains 15 residues.

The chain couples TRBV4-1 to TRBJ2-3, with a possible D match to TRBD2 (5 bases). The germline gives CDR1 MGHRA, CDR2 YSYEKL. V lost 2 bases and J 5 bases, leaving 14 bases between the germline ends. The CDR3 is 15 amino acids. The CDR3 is CASSQLESAGDTQYF. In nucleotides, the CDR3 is TGCGCCAGCAGCCAATTAGAATCGGCGGGAGATACGCAGTATTTT.

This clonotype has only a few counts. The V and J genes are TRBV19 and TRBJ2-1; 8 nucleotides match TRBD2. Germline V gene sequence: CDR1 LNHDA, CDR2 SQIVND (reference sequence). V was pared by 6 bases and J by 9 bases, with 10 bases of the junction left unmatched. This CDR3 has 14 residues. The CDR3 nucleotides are TGTGCCAGTAGCATTTCCCGGGGGGGTGGTGAGCAGTTCTTC. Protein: CASSISRGGGEQFF.

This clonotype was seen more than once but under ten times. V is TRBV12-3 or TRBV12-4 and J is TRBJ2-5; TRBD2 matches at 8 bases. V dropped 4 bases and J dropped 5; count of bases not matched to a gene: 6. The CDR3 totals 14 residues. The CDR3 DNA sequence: TGTGCCAGCAGTTCCCCCCCTAGCGGGGAGACCCAGTACTTC. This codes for CASSSPPSGETQYF.

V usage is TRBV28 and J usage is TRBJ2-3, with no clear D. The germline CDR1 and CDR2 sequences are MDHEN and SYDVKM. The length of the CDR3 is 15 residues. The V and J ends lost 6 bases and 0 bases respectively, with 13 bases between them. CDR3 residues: CASRETASSTDTQYF. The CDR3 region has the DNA TGTGCCAGCAGAGAGACGGCCTCTAGCACAGATACGCAGTATTTT.

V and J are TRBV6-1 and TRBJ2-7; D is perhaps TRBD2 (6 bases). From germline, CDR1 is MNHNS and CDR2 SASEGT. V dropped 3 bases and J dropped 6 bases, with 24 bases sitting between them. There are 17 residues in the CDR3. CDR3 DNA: TGTGCCAGCAGTGATTTACGTCGAGGGACTCAGGCGGGCGAGCAGTACTTC. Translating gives CASSDLRRGTQAGEQYF.

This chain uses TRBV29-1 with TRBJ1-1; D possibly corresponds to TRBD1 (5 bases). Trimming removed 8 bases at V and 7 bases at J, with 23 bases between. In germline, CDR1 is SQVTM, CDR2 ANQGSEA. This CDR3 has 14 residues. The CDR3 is CSSLMSRQGGEAFF. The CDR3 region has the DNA TGCAGCTCGTTGATGTCTCGGCAGGGAGGTGAAGCTTTCTTT.

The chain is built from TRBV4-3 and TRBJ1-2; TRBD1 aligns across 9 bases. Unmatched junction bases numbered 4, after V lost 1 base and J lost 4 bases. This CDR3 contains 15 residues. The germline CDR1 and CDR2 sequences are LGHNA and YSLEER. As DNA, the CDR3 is TGCGCCAGCAGCCAAGGGACAGGGGATATCTATGGCTACACCTTC. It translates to CASSQGTGDIYGYTF.

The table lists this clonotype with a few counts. The CDR3 sequence is CSAKTGENYGYTF. DNA of the CDR3: TGCAGTGCTAAGACAGGGGAAAACTATGGCTACACCTTC. The chain carries TRBV20-1 and TRBJ1-2; 8 bases align to TRBD1. This CDR3 region has 13 residues. Germline values: CDR1 DFQATT, CDR2 SNEGSKA (reference sequence). J was trimmed by 2 bases and V by 4 bases; bases with no gene match: 3.

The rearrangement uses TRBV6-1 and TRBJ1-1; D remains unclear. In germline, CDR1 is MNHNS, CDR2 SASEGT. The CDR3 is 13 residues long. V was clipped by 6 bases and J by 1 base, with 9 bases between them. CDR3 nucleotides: TGTGCCAGCAGCCGGACGGGGAACACTGAAGCTTTCTTT. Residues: CASSRTGNTEAFF.

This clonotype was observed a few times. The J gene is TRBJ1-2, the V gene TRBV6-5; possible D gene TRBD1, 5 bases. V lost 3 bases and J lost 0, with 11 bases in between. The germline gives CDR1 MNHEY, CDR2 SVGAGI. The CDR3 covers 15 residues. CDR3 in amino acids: CASSYQDSPNYGYTF. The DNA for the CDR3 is TGTGCCAGCAGTTATCAAGACAGCCCTAACTATGGCTACACCTTC.

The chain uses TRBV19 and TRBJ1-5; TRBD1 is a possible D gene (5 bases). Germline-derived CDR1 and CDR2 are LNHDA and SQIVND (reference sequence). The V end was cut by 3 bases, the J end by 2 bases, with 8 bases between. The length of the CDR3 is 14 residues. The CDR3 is CASSMRDGNQPQHF. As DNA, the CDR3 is TGTGCCAGTAGTATGAGGGACGGCAATCAGCCCCAGCATTTT.

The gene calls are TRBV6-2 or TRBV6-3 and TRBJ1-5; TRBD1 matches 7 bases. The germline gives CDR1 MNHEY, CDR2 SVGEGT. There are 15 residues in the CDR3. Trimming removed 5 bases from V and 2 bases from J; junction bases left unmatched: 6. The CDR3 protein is CASSQGQYGNQPQHF. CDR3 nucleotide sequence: TGTGCCAGCAGTCAGGGACAGTATGGCAATCAGCCCCAGCATTTT.